This T cell receptor (beta chain) appears in the sequencing data of a study of control samples from healthy donors and cancer patients. The V end was cut by 2 bases, the J end by 4 bases, with 11 bases between. Germline V gene lookup returns CDR1 MGHRA and CDR2 YSYEKL. The CDR3 loop spans 14 amino acids. Assay: immunoSEQ multiplex PCR; the TCRdb copy retains only in-frame clones and omits some. The table records some 100,000 clones, around nine tenths of them present only once. The sequence derives from a man under 40 in good health. The sequencing sample was made of blood. V is TRBV4-1 and J is TRBJ1-2; D is unresolved. The CDR3: CASSQITGIYGYTF. DNA for the CDR3: TGCGCCAGCAGCCAAATTACGGGGATCTATGGCTACACCTTC.